One sample yielded the 21 T cell receptor beta chains listed below, sequenced in a study of blood T cell repertoires in COVID-19. The table came from immunoSEQ multiplex PCR; TCRdb's copy has only in-frame clones and leaves some out. The sample lists a few hundred thousand clones, 84% seen once, with around 14% in the top ten. The specimen was peripheral blood. These receptors were collected from a human donor in a cohort sampled during active COVID-19.

The rearrangement uses TRBV7-6 and TRBJ1-1; D gene unclear. Trimming removed 5 bases at V and 2 bases at J, with 12 bases between. Germline V CDR1 and CDR2: SGHVS, FNYEAQ. This CDR3 is built from 14 residues. The CDR3 protein is CASSGGHANTEAFF. The CDR3 DNA reads as TGTGCCAGCAGCGGCGGGCATGCCAACACTGAAGCTTTCTTT.

The V gene is TRBV24-1, the J gene TRBJ2-6; D might be TRBD1 (6 bases). V lost 1 base and J lost 2, with 8 bases in between. Germline loops: CDR1 KGHDR, CDR2 SFDVKD. This CDR3 has 16 residues. CDR3 amino acids: CATSDFRQAGANVLTF. CDR3 nucleotides: TGTGCCACCAGTGATTTTAGACAGGCTGGGGCCAACGTCCTGACTTTC.

This clone showed up just once. The J gene is TRBJ2-1, the V gene TRBV7-9; 13 bases agree with TRBD2. This CDR3 comprises 15 residues. Germline V gene data show CDR1 as SEHNR and CDR2 as FQNEAQ (reference sequence). V shed 5 bases, J shed 8 bases, and the junction held 6 bases outside the gene matches. CDR3 protein: CASSQGLAGSHEQFF. CDR3 nucleotides: TGTGCCAGCAGCCAGGGACTAGCGGGATCCCATGAGCAGTTCTTC.

The J gene is TRBJ1-6, the V gene TRBV19; maybe TRBD1 (6 bases). CDR3 length: 15 residues. CDR1 and CDR2 (germline): LNHDA, SQIVND (reference sequence). V was cut by 5 bases and J by 7 bases, with 15 bases left in between. CDR3 coding DNA: TGTGCCAGTAGTCTCACCACAGGGAACAATTCACCCCTCCACTTT. It is translated as CASSLTTGNNSPLHF. The whole variable domain, filled in from reference TRBV19 and TRBJ1-6, reads DGGITQSPKYLFRKEGQNVTLSCEQNLNHDAMYWYRQDPGQGLRLIYYSQIVNDFQKGDIAEGYSVSREKKESFPLTVTSAQKNPTAFYLCASSLTTGNNSPLHFGNGTRLTVT.

This rearrangement joins TRBV27 to TRBJ2-2, with 10 bases that match TRBD2. This CDR3 region has 16 residues. The V gene end was trimmed by 8 bases and the J gene end by 4 bases; junction bases not matched to a gene: 10. Looked up from germline, CDR1 is MNHEY and CDR2 is SMNVEV (reference sequence). CDR3 DNA sequence: TGTGCCAGCGGGCCGGGACTAGCGTTCTCCACCGGGGAGCTGTTTTTT. Amino acids: CASGPGLAFSTGELFF.

V and J are TRBV30 and TRBJ2-7; D is uncertain. Germline lookup yields CDR1 GTSNPN and CDR2 SVGIG (reference sequence). The CDR3 loop spans 12 amino acids. Trimming pared 4 bases from V and 1 base from J, leaving 8 bases between. Written as DNA, the CDR3 is TGTGCCTGGAAAGGCGGTTCCTACGAGCAGTACTTC. It translates to CAWKGGSYEQYF.

The chain links TRBV18 to TRBJ2-1; no clear D. Germline CDR1 KGHSH, CDR2 LQKENI. V was shortened by 2 bases and J by 8 bases, with 10 bases between the two germline ends. The CDR3 totals 13 residues. CDR3 protein: CASSPTIAHEQFF. The CDR3, as DNA: TGTGCCAGCTCACCAACCATAGCTCATGAGCAGTTCTTC. The whole variable domain, filled in from reference TRBV18 and TRBJ2-1, reads NAGVMQNPRHLVRRRGQEARLRCSPMKGHSHVYWYRQLPEEGLKFMVYLQKENIIDESGMPKERFSAEFPKEGPSILRIQQVVRGDSAAYFCASSPTIAHEQFFGPGTRLTVL.

V and J are TRBV24-1 and TRBJ2-3; 10 nucleotides agree with TRBD2. The CDR3 sequence is 16 residues long. CDR1 KGHDR and CDR2 SFDVKD come from the germline V gene. The ends lost 7 bases at V and 0 bases at J; junction bases unmatched: 6. The DNA for the CDR3 is TGTGCCACCAGCGAACGGACTAGCGGAAGCACAGATACGCAGTATTTT. Its translation is CATSERTSGSTDTQYF.

The chain carries TRBV3-1 (or the pseudogene TRBV3-2) and TRBJ1-6; 9 nucleotides align to TRBD1. With 4 bases clipped from V and 8 bases from J, the junction kept 3 bases outside the gene matches. There are 14 residues in the CDR3. Germline lookup yields CDR1 LGHDT and CDR2 YNNKEL (reference sequence). The DNA of the CDR3 is TGTGCCAGCAGCCGCGGACAGGGGTATTCACCCCTCCACTTT. Amino acid sequence: CASSRGQGYSPLHF.

This chain joins TRBV11-2 and TRBJ2-1; maybe TRBD2 (5 bases). CDR1 is SGHAT, CDR2 FQNNGV, per germline. The CDR3 sequence is 13 residues long. V lost 5 bases and J 9 bases, leaving 14 bases between the germline ends. The CDR3 DNA reads TGTGCCAGCAGCCTCTCGGGGTGGGGTGAGCAGTTCTTC. It encodes CASSLSGWGEQFF.

The J gene is TRBJ2-1, the V gene TRBV5-1; 13 nucleotides agree with TRBD2. The CDR3 loop spans 15 amino acids. Germline CDR1 is SGHRS and CDR2 is YFSETQ. V lost 4 bases, J lost 8 bases, and 6 bases stayed unmatched. The CDR3 sequence: CASSTLAGGSDEQFF. DNA for the CDR3: TGCGCCAGCAGCACACTAGCGGGAGGGAGCGATGAGCAGTTCTTC.

This chain uses TRBV7-6 with TRBJ2-2; the match to TRBD1 covers 7 bases. Losses at the gene ends were 1 base for V and 4 bases for J; bases not matched to a gene: 6. CDR1 is SGHVS, CDR2 FNYEAQ, per germline. This CDR3 contains 16 residues. CDR3 sequence (DNA): TGTGCCAGCAGCTTAGGGGGGACAGTTACCACCGGGGAGCTGTTTTTT. Residues: CASSLGGTVTTGELFF.

The V call is TRBV30, the J call TRBJ2-1; 9 nucleotides line up with TRBD2. The CDR3 length is 15 residues. Germline values: CDR1 GTSNPN, CDR2 SVGIG (reference sequence). V lost 6 bases and J lost 8; bases outside the gene matches: 14. The CDR3 nucleotides are TGTGCCTGCTCTTCGGCGGGAGGGCCTGTGGATGAGCAGTTCTTC. It translates to CACSSAGGPVDEQFF.

This chain connects TRBV5-1 to TRBJ2-3; 9 positions agree with TRBD1. V lost 6 bases and J lost 5; bases outside the gene matches: 4. Per germline, CDR1 SGHRS and CDR2 YFSETQ. The CDR3 extends over 13 amino acids. This CDR3 reads CASNTGGGDTQYF. CDR3 bases: TGCGCCAGCAACACAGGGGGCGGAGATACGCAGTATTTT.

This clone was seen once. The rearrangement links TRBV6-1 to TRBJ1-2, with D maybe TRBD1 (5 bases). The CDR3 runs 13 residues. Germline V gives CDR1 MNHNS, CDR2 SASEGT. Trimming stripped 1 base from V and 4 bases from J, with 7 bases between. CDR3 sequence reads: CASSEGTLYGYTF. CDR3 in DNA: TGTGCCAGCAGTGAAGGGACACTCTATGGCTACACCTTC.

The V and J genes are TRBV28 and TRBJ2-3; 12 bases agree with TRBD2. The CDR3 sequence is 16 residues long. Germline V gene lookup returns CDR1 MDHEN and CDR2 SYDVKM. V lost 3 bases, J lost 3 bases, and 4 bases stayed unmatched. CDR3 in DNA: TGTGCCAGCAGTTTTCCGACTAGCGGGAGAACAGATACGCAGTATTTT. Amino acids: CASSFPTSGRTDTQYF. Variable domain in full (rest from reference TRBV28 and TRBJ2-3): DVKVTQSSRYLVKRTGEKVFLECVQDMDHENMFWYRQDPGLGLRLIYFSYDVKMKEKGDIPEGYSVSREKKERFSLILESASTNQTSMYLCASSFPTSGRTDTQYFGPGTRLTVL.

The chain links TRBV28 to TRBJ2-3; weak D call: TRBD2 (7 bases). The CDR3 loop spans 15 amino acids. Looked up from germline, CDR1 is MDHEN and CDR2 is SYDVKM. V was clipped by 10 bases and J by 2 bases, with 19 bases between them. CDR3 coding DNA: TGTGCCACTGGGAGGGGACAAACAAACACAGATACGCAGTATTTT. It translates to CATGRGQTNTDTQYF.

The chain combines TRBV10-1 with TRBJ1-1; D perhaps matches TRBD1 (6 bases). Looked up from germline, CDR1 is WNHNN and CDR2 is SYGVQD (reference sequence). Trimming pared 10 bases from V and 1 base from J, leaving 16 bases between. The CDR3 loop spans 14 amino acids. CDR3 in DNA: TGCGCCACAAATAACAGGGAAAGGAACACTGAAGCTTTCTTT. This encodes CATNNRERNTEAFF.

The chain employs TRBV7-9 and TRBJ2-7; perhaps TRBD2 as D (5 bases). The CDR3 contains 13 residues. Germline values: CDR1 SEHNR, CDR2 FQNEAQ (reference sequence). Trimming left V 5 bases short and J 2 bases short, with 10 bases between. CDR3 sequence: CASSPTGTYEQYF. The CDR3 DNA follows: TGTGCCAGCAGCCCTACCGGGACCTACGAGCAGTACTTC.

This clone appeared a single time. This chain connects TRBV3-1 (or the pseudogene TRBV3-2) to TRBJ2-7; 12 bases are shared with TRBD2. J lost 6 bases, V lost 4 bases, and 10 bases had no gene match. The CDR3 covers 16 residues. Germline values: CDR1 LGHDT, CDR2 YNNKEL (reference sequence). The CDR3 protein is CASSPWPTSGRTEQYF. CDR3 DNA: TGTGCCAGCAGCCCCTGGCCGACTAGCGGGAGAACCGAGCAGTACTTC.

The V call is TRBV14, the J call TRBJ2-7, with 8 bases identical to TRBD2. The CDR3 totals 13 residues. Germline trimming cut 3 bases from V and 7 bases from J; bases unmatched to any gene: 5. Germline lookup yields CDR1 SGHDN and CDR2 FVKESK. CDR3 residues: CASSHWTGGEQYF. CDR3 nucleotide sequence: TGTGCCAGCAGCCATTGGACGGGAGGGGAGCAGTACTTC.